This T cell receptor (beta chain) originates from a study of cytomegalovirus exposure and HLA in healthy donors (dated by TCRdb to the late 2010s). Background on the whole study: A later analysis indicated that the roughly 120 validation repertoires were generated on the platform also employed for the 600 to 750 repertoires of the first cohort. The study was designed to test whether signatures of past pathogen exposure could be identified by cataloging public T cell receptors. A separate validation cohort of approximately 120 different subjects was used in addition to the 666-subject first cohort. To predict cytomegalovirus infection status, the study brought together high-throughput TCR immunosequencing, statistical association of individual TCRs with disease status, and machine learning. Study-wide conclusions, independent of this receptor: Across donors, most TCR sequences were observed very rarely, whereas some public TCRs were present in many individuals. In the study, around 150 TCR beta chains were listed as associated with cytomegalovirus. Of the cluster scores, about 94% were above 0 in a later analysis, which found that TCRs clustered in the first cohort also tended to co-occur in the roughly 130 validation repertoires. A later analysis lacked HLA typing for the validation cohort, so it scored co-occurrence in that cohort across all 130 or so repertoires. A few of the identified cytomegalovirus-associated TCR beta chains were confirmed in vitro to be specific for cytomegalovirus antigens. The classifier was reported to diagnose cytomegalovirus status with high specificity and sensitivity in both the original and validation cohorts. The authors suggested that the approach could potentially be generalized to other disease states and immunological phenotypes.

To prepare the library, the immunoSEQ multiplex PCR assay was applied. Concerning the study's data processing: A statistical classification framework was developed to diagnose cytomegalovirus status using the catalog of TCR beta chain sequences. In its TCRdb copy, this immuneACCESS table keeps in-frame sequences only and misses some clones. Where compared with another copy, unresolved V genes explain less than half of these, and the others have no known cause. Clone size and V and J calls were adopted from that table, with D and trimming inferred from the DNA. The sample contains about 170,000 clones, around 87% of them found a single time. The ten largest clones take up about 1.5% of the sample. As to this clone: Its antigen remains unidentified. No base-level quality is on record; no much larger clone is a single base apart.

Trimmed from V: 8 bases; trimmed from J: 4 bases; junction bases lacking a gene match: 13. CDR1 and CDR2 are drawn from the germline V gene: SNHLY, FYNNEI. There are 16 amino acids in the CDR3, from cysteine to phenylalanine inclusive. Only the CDR3 DNA stays, 48 bases, in frame from base 1. Separate from the roughly 650-subject first cohort, the validation cohort of 90 to 150 subjects was the group to which the donors belonged. This receptor was taken from a woman aged 30 to 39 in good health and CMV-seronegative. The material sequenced was PBMCs. This sequence uses TRBV2 and TRBJ2-5; a stretch of 10 junction bases matches TRBD1. The CDR3 here reads CASRSDRTGGGETQYF. The DNA is TGTGCCAGCCGCAGTGATAGGACAGGGGGGGGAGAGACCCAGTACTTC.